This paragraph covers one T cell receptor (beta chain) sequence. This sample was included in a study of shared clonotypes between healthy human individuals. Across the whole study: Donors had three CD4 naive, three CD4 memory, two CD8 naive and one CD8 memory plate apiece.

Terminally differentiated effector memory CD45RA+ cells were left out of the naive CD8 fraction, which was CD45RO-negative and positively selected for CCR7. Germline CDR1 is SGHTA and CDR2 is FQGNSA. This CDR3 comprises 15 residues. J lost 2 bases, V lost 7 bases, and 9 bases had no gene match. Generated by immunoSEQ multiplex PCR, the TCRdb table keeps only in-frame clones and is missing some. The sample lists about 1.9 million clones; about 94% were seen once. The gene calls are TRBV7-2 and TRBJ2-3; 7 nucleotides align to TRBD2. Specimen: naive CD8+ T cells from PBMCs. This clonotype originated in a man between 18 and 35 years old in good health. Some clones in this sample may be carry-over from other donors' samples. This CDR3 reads CASTQWRGNTDTQYF. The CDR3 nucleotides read TGTGCCAGCACCCAGTGGCGGGGGAACACAGATACGCAGTATTTT. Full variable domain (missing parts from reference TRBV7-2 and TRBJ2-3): GAGVSQSPSNKVTEKGKDVELRCDPISGHTALYWYRQSLGQGLEFLIYFQGNSAPDKSGLPSDRFSAERTGGSVSTLTIQRTQQEDSAVYLCASTQWRGNTDTQYFGPGTRLTVL.